One sample yielded the 10 T cell receptor beta chains listed below, sequenced in a study of T cell clones after liver transplantation. TCRdb's table, derived via immunoSEQ multiplex PCR, lists solely in-frame clones and lacks some. The sample consists of around 110,000 clones, approximately 90% of them appearing once. The sample here was CD4+ T cells from blood, taken 12 months after liver transplant. These receptors were taken from a human patient who received a liver transplant. Some T cells may be graft donor cells.

This chain links TRBV19 with TRBJ1-1, with 7 bases identical to TRBD1. CDR1 is LNHDA and CDR2 is SQIVND in the germline V gene (reference sequence). V trimming: 7 bases; J trimming: 2 bases; junction bases outside the gene matches: 13. The CDR3 length is 16 residues. The CDR3 spells CASTYRGGDLNTEAFF. Written as DNA, the CDR3 is TGTGCCAGTACCTACAGGGGAGGGGACCTTAACACTGAAGCTTTCTTT.

The chain has TRBV7-8 and TRBJ2-5, with a possible D match to TRBD2 (6 bases). The CDR3 spans 14 residues. The germline gives CDR1 SGHVS, CDR2 FQNEAQ. The V end was cut by 6 bases, the J end by 5 bases, with 16 bases between. The CDR3 DNA sequence: TGTGCCAGCAGTCCCGGGGGTTTTTTTGAGACCCAGTACTTC. The encoded protein is CASSPGGFFETQYF.

This clone was seen only once. The chain combines TRBV7-2 with TRBJ2-5, with D perhaps assigned TRBD1 or TRBD2 (6 bases each). Germline V gene data show CDR1 as SGHTA and CDR2 as FQGNSA. V was shortened by 5 bases and J by 4 bases, with 23 bases between the two germline ends. This CDR3 has 17 residues. The CDR3, as DNA: TGTGCCAGCAGCCAAGATCTGGGTGGGGGGCGCCGAGAGACCCAGTACTTC. Translating gives CASSQDLGGGRRETQYF.

This chain joins TRBV15 and TRBJ2-2, with D unclear. This CDR3 contains 18 residues. Germline V gene sequence: CDR1 LNHNV, CDR2 YYDKDF (reference sequence). V was clipped by 0 bases and J by 4 bases, with 18 bases between them. The CDR3 DNA sequence: TGTGCCACCAGCAGAGACTACATGCCGCGAGTTGGCACCGGGGAGCTGTTTTTT. This encodes CATSRDYMPRVGTGELFF.

This chain joins TRBV9 and TRBJ1-1; 8 bases align to TRBD1. V lost 0 bases to trimming and J lost 5 bases; unmatched junction nucleotides: 6. The CDR3 spans 15 residues. Germline-derived CDR1 and CDR2 are SGDLS and YYNGEE. The CDR3 protein is CASSVGNTGGTEAFF. Here the CDR3 DNA reads TGTGCCAGCAGCGTAGGTAATACAGGGGGAACTGAAGCTTTCTTT.

The chain recombines TRBV29-1 with TRBJ2-7, with 10 bases aligning to TRBD2. Germline-derived CDR1 and CDR2 are SQVTM and ANQGSEA. V trimming: 4 bases; J trimming: 3 bases; junction bases outside the gene matches: 6. This CDR3 is 14 amino acids long. The CDR3 region is CSVGGSGRFYEQYF. Here the CDR3 DNA reads TGCAGCGTTGGGGGTAGCGGGAGGTTCTACGAGCAGTACTTC.

This clone came up once. The chain has TRBV18 and TRBJ2-3; a weak D match, TRBD1 (5 bases). The V end was cut by 4 bases, the J end by 2 bases, with 13 bases between. CDR3 length equals 15 residues. Germline-derived CDR1 and CDR2 are KGHSH and LQKENI. CDR3 sequence: CASSRGRPSTDTQYF. CDR3 DNA: TGTGCCAGCTCACGGGGCCGACCTTCCACAGATACGCAGTATTTT.

The V and J genes are TRBV19 and TRBJ2-3; TRBD1 agrees at 9 bases. V shed 6 bases, J shed 2 bases, and the junction held 3 bases outside the gene matches. The V gene's germline CDR1 is LNHDA and CDR2 SQIVND (reference sequence). This CDR3 region has 14 residues. The CDR3 DNA reads TGTGCCAGTAGGAAACAGGGGGCCACAGATACGCAGTATTTT. Protein sequence: CASRKQGATDTQYF.

This chain links TRBV5-6 with TRBJ1-1; tentatively, D is TRBD1 (6 bases). This CDR3 has 15 residues. Trimming left V 2 bases short and J 8 bases short, with 19 bases between. Per germline, CDR1 SGHDT and CDR2 YYEEEE. CDR3 sequence (DNA): TGTGCCAGCAGCTTTTGGGGGCGCAGGATCTCAGAAGCTTTCTTT. This sequence encodes CASSFWGRRISEAFF.

The gene calls are TRBV28 and TRBJ2-3, with 9 bases fitting TRBD1. Germline V gives CDR1 MDHEN, CDR2 SYDVKM. The J segment lost 9 bases and the V segment lost 6 bases, leaving 22 bases of the junction unmatched. The CDR3 covers 18 residues. This chain's CDR3 is CASSAPLPGQGGLDTQYF. The CDR3 DNA follows: TGTGCCAGCAGCGCCCCACTACCGGGACAGGGTGGGCTCGACACGCAGTATTTT.